The 21 T cell receptor beta chains listed next were all sequenced from one sample in a study of post-analysis software for immune sequencing data. Study observations and caveats: Included in a set of about 5 TRBV segments more frequent in patients than controls were TRBV5-6, TRBV5-1 and TRBV20-1.

Prepared libraries of TCR beta cDNA carried unique molecular identifiers. TCRdb itself ran the PCR reads through MiXCR, one entry per CDR3 protein. The sample comprises hundreds of thousands of distinct CDR3 sequences, roughly 40% of which are singletons, and roughly 1.8% rests with the top ten. These receptors are not linked to any known antigen. Sequences were obtained from blood. Receptor source: a girl under 18 with multiple sclerosis.

This clonotype occurred a few times. The chain couples TRBV29-1 to TRBJ2-4, with D unclear. The CDR3 spans 12 residues. Per the germline V gene, CDR1 is SQVTM and CDR2 is ANQGSEA. With 2 bases removed from V and 13 bases from J, the gap between germline ends came to 15 bases. The CDR3 loop reads CSVESTSGKQYF. CDR3 in DNA: TGCAGCGTTGAATCGACCTCAGGCAAGCAGTACTTC.

The chain combines TRBV5-5 with TRBJ2-5, with 7 positions matching TRBD1. Matching the DNA end better, TRBJ2-7 makes the J call doubtful. The CDR3 length is 16 residues. The germline gives CDR1 SGHKS, CDR2 YYEKEE (reference sequence). CDR3: CASSSDRVLKVDEQYF. DNA for the CDR3: TGTGCCAGCAGCTCCGACAGGGTCCTAAAGGTGGACGAGCAGTACTTC.

The chain carries TRBV7-9 and TRBJ1-1, with D possibly being TRBD1 (5 bases). The ends were cut back, 6 bases at V and 5 bases at J, with 22 bases in the middle. CDR3 length equals 16 residues. The germline V gene has CDR1 SEHNR and CDR2 FQNEAQ (reference sequence). The CDR3 nucleotides read TGTGCCAGCAGACCCCCAAGGGGAGAGCATTGGACTGAAGCTTTCTTT. Translating it yields CASRPPRGEHWTEAFF.

V and J are TRBV7-2 and TRBJ2-1; TRBD2 matches 16 bases. The trim removed 3 bases at V and 4 bases at J, leaving 9 bases unmatched. Germline lookup yields CDR1 SGHTA and CDR2 FQGNSA. The CDR3 is 19 residues long. The CDR3 coding sequence is TGTGCCAGCAGCTTGCAGGGGACTAGCGGGGGGGCGAGTTACAATGAGCAGTTCTTC. It specifies CASSLQGTSGGASYNEQFF.

This chain connects TRBV10-3 to TRBJ2-7, with 12 bases that match TRBD2. The ends lost 0 bases at V and 4 bases at J; junction bases unmatched: 4. CDR3 length equals 16 residues. Germline loops: CDR1 ENHRY, CDR2 SYGVKD. The CDR3 DNA follows: TGTGCCATCAGTGAGTCGACTAGCGGGAGAGAATACGAGCAGTACTTC. Encoded protein: CAISESTSGREYEQYF.

This clonotype has more than one count but fewer than ten. V gene TRBV5-6 combines with J gene TRBJ2-4; 7 bases are shared with TRBD1. CDR3 length equals 17 residues. CDR1 SGHDT and CDR2 YYEEEE come from the germline V gene. J gave up 3 bases and V 1 base, and 10 bases lay outside the gene matches. CDR3 region: CASSLFAGGSVKNIQYF. The DNA for the CDR3 is TGTGCCAGCAGCTTGTTTGCAGGGGGATCGGTCAAAAACATTCAGTACTTC.

The chain uses TRBV9 and TRBJ2-3; TRBD2 agrees at 9 bases. V was pared by 2 bases and J by 3 bases, with 4 bases of the junction left unmatched. The CDR3 consists of 15 residues. CDR1 is SGDLS, CDR2 YYNGEE, per germline. CDR3: CASSVLAGPTDTQYF. The CDR3 region has the DNA TGTGCCAGCAGCGTCCTAGCGGGGCCGACAGATACGCAGTATTTT. The whole variable domain, filled in from reference TRBV9 and TRBJ2-3, reads DSGVTQTPKHLITATGQRVTLRCSPRSGDLSVYWYQQSLDQGLQFLIQYYNGEERAKGNILERFSAQQFPDLHSELNLSSLELGDSALYFCASSVLAGPTDTQYFGPGTRLTVL.

The rearrangement uses TRBV27 and TRBJ1-2; D remains ambiguous. The CDR3 is 13 residues long. Germline-derived CDR1 and CDR2 are MNHEY and SMNVEV (reference sequence). Trimming left V 3 bases short and J 8 bases short, with 13 bases between. The CDR3 reads CASSLGRADGYTF. CDR3 DNA: TGTGCCAGCAGTTTGGGTAGGGCGGACGGCTACACCTTC.

This chain uses TRBV12-3 or TRBV12-4 with TRBJ2-1; maybe TRBD2 (6 bases). V was pared by 10 bases and J by 1 base, with 17 bases between. The CDR3 contains 15 residues. The CDR3 DNA reads TGTGCCACCAAAGAGGCAGGGAGGTCCTACAATGAGCAGTTCTTC. Protein sequence: CATKEAGRSYNEQFF.

V gene TRBV12-3 or TRBV12-4 combines with J gene TRBJ1-2, with 9 bases that match TRBD1. The J segment lost 7 bases and the V segment lost 3 bases, leaving 9 bases of the junction unmatched. CDR3 length: 15 amino acids. The CDR3 nucleotides are TGTGCCAGCAGTTTTCCCCCGGGACAGGGCACTGGCTACACCTTC. Encoded protein: CASSFPPGQGTGYTF.

The chain employs TRBV27 and TRBJ2-3, with TRBD1 matching 7 bases. The CDR3 contains 13 residues. Losses at the gene ends were 5 bases for V and 6 bases for J; bases not matched to a gene: 5. Germline CDR1 is MNHEY and CDR2 is SMNVEV (reference sequence). The CDR3 is CASSPTQGDTQYF. The CDR3 DNA reads TGTGCCAGCAGTCCCACACAGGGGGATACGCAGTATTTT.

The rearrangement uses TRBV6-5 and TRBJ1-6; D is unresolved. The CDR3 length is 12 residues. The ends were cut back, 2 bases at V and 6 bases at J, with 2 bases in the middle. Germline V gene sequence: CDR1 MNHEY, CDR2 SVGAGI. The CDR3 protein is CASSYRNSPLHF. CDR3 in DNA: TGTGCCAGCAGTTACCGTAATTCACCCCTCCACTTT.

The chain employs TRBV7-6 and TRBJ1-6; D is perhaps TRBD1 (5 bases). The CDR3 runs 14 residues. V gave up 1 base and J gave up 15 bases, with 16 bases separating them. CDR1 is SGHVS and CDR2 is FNYEAQ in the germline V gene. The CDR3 here is CASSLGGSEVLLHF. CDR3 bases: TGTGCCAGCAGCTTAGGGGGGAGTGAGGTTCTCCTCCACTTT.

Note on this clonotype: One end of the junction is discordant with germline, which a read error may explain. The chain carries TRBV7-9 and TRBJ2-7; no clear D gene. This CDR3 is 14 amino acids long. Germline V gives CDR1 SEHNR, CDR2 FQNEAQ (reference sequence). For the CDR3, the DNA is TGTGCCAGCGCCCTAAACGGGTGGTCCTACGAGCAGCACTTC. It is translated as CASALNGWSYEQHF.

This chain links TRBV10-3 with TRBJ2-7; TRBD2 agrees at 10 bases. Germline-derived CDR1 and CDR2 are ENHRY and SYGVKD. The CDR3 is 15 residues long. V gave up 0 bases and J gave up 3 bases; unmatched junction bases: 2. The CDR3 is CAISESASGSYEQYF. The CDR3 DNA sequence: TGTGCCATCAGTGAGTCGGCTAGCGGGAGCTACGAGCAGTACTTC.

The table lists this clonotype with a few counts. The chain has TRBV5-1 and TRBJ2-7, with 7 bases fitting TRBD2. The trim removed 2 bases at V and 3 bases at J, leaving 5 bases unmatched. The length of the CDR3 is 14 residues. Germline CDR1 SGHRS, CDR2 YFSETQ. CDR3 DNA sequence: TGCGCCAGCAGCTTACCCACGGGGGGCTACGAGCAGTACTTC. This encodes CASSLPTGGYEQYF.

The chain has TRBV9 and TRBJ2-7; 7 bases map to TRBD1. Germline V lookup: CDR1 SGDLS, CDR2 YYNGEE. With V trimmed by 6 bases and J by 4 bases, 10 bases remained unmatched. The CDR3 consists of 14 residues. The CDR3 spells CASTVRDSPYEQYF. In nucleotides, the CDR3 is TGTGCCAGCACCGTCCGGGACAGCCCTTACGAGCAGTACTTC. Combining the CDR3 with reference TRBV9 and TRBJ2-7 gives the whole variable domain DSGVTQTPKHLITATGQRVTLRCSPRSGDLSVYWYQQSLDQGLQFLIQYYNGEERAKGNILERFSAQQFPDLHSELNLSSLELGDSALYFCASTVRDSPYEQYFGPGTRLTVT.

For the CDR3, the DNA is TGCGCCAGCAGCTTTAGGGGAACCTATGGCTACACCTTC. It translates to CASSFRGTYGYTF. The V call is TRBV5-1, the J call TRBJ1-2, with D maybe TRBD1 (5 bases). CDR1 is SGHRS, CDR2 YFSETQ, per germline. V lost 2 bases and J lost 4, with 9 bases in between. The CDR3 spans 13 residues.

The chain recombines TRBV13 with TRBJ2-7, with 9 bases fitting TRBD1. The CDR3 covers 17 residues. CDR1 and CDR2 (germline): PRHDT, FYEKMQ (reference sequence). V trimming: 5 bases; J trimming: 0 bases; junction bases outside the gene matches: 11. This chain's CDR3 is CASSPTGQGISSYEQYF. The CDR3 DNA sequence: TGTGCCAGCAGCCCAACGGGACAGGGCATTAGCTCCTACGAGCAGTACTTC.

As to this clonotype: The junction differs from germline at one of its ends, possibly a read error. V is TRBV7-7 and J is TRBJ2-1; 11 bases fit TRBD2. The CDR3 has 17 residues. The germline V gene has CDR1 SSHAT and CDR2 FNYEAQ (reference sequence). For the CDR3, the DNA is TGTGCTAGCAGCTCCTTTCCTACTAGCGGGAGATCGAGTGAGCAGTTCTTC. This translates into CASSSFPTSGRSSEQFF.

The chain joins TRBV12-3 or TRBV12-4 to TRBJ1-5; D not resolved. Trimming removed 6 bases at V and 1 base at J, with 13 bases between. This CDR3 has 15 residues. The CDR3 nucleotides are TGTGCCAGCAGCAACCATTTGGTGAGCAATCAGCCCCAGCATTTT. Translation: CASSNHLVSNQPQHF.